A single sample is the source of the 21 T cell receptor beta chains below, sequenced in a study of CD8+CD57+ T cells in acquired aplastic anemia. Investigators profiled TCR beta VDJ and CDR3 from genomic DNA template. Each CDR3 protein is one row after TCRdb ran MiXCR on the reads. The sample yields under 350,000 distinct CDR3 sequences, 45% to 65% seen once. Sequenced: sorted CD4+, CD8+, or CD8+CD57+ T cells (not recorded which) from PBMCs. These receptors were obtained from a human donor with severe aplastic anemia or a healthy control (not recorded which).

This clonotype was observed at least ten times. This chain uses TRBV7-2 with TRBJ2-5; TRBD1 is a possible D gene (6 bases). The CDR3 is 14 amino acids. CDR1 SGHTA and CDR2 FQGNSA come from the germline V gene. V lost 4 bases and J 5 bases, leaving 14 bases between the germline ends. The CDR3 is CASSSWTAGETQYF. CDR3 coding DNA: TGTGCCAGCAGCTCTTGGACAGCCGGGGAGACCCAGTACTTC.

The chain combines TRBV5-1 with TRBJ1-1, with TRBD1 as a possible D gene (6 bases). Trimming took 2 bases from V and 1 from J, leaving 9 bases between them. The CDR3 contains 14 residues. Germline CDR1 reads SGHRS; CDR2 reads YFSETQ. CDR3 in DNA: TGCGCCAGCAGCTTTAACAGGGAGAACACTGAAGCTTTCTTT. Amino acid sequence: CASSFNRENTEAFF.

To note about this clonotype: This may be a read error, as it is one base from a much larger clone. Without the conserved terminal phenylalanine or tryptophan, this CDR3 likely stems from a read error. The V and J genes are TRBV6-1 and TRBJ2-5; no firm D call. This CDR3 region has 14 residues. Germline CDR1 is MNHNS and CDR2 is SASEGT. The chain's CDR3 is CASSEGWGRETQYL. In DNA, the CDR3 is TGTGCCAGCAGCGAAGGCTGGGGTCGAGAGACCCAGTACCTC.

This chain links TRBV19 with TRBJ2-7; D call uncertain. Trimming cost V 1 base and J 5 bases, with 9 bases left between them. The CDR3 is 13 amino acids. Germline assignment: CDR1 LNHDA and CDR2 SQIVND (reference sequence). The CDR3 DNA is TGTGCCAGTAGTATAGTCCTATCCCACGAGCAGTACTTC. It is translated as CASSIVLSHEQYF.

Ten or more counts support this clonotype. V gene TRBV20-1 combines with J gene TRBJ2-7; no clear D gene. Germline V CDR1 and CDR2: DFQATT, SNEGSKA (reference sequence). V dropped 0 bases and J dropped 2 bases, with 14 bases sitting between them. There are 15 residues in the CDR3. Here the CDR3 reads CSARDRAGNPYEQYF. CDR3 DNA: TGCAGTGCTAGAGATCGGGCAGGAAATCCCTACGAGCAGTACTTC.

The V gene is TRBV7-6, the J gene TRBJ2-2; 8 nucleotides agree with TRBD1. The CDR3 extends over 15 amino acids. Germline CDR1 reads SGHVS; CDR2 reads FNYEAQ. V trimming: 5 bases; J trimming: 5 bases; junction bases outside the gene matches: 7. CDR3 region: CASSPRQGQTGELFF. In nucleotides, the CDR3 is TGTGCCAGCAGCCCCAGACAGGGGCAGACCGGGGAGCTGTTTTTT. Full variable domain (remainder filled in from reference TRBV7-6 and TRBJ2-2): GAGVSQSPRYKVTKRGQDVALRCDPISGHVSLYWYRQALGQGPEFLTYFNYEAQQDKSGLPNDRFSAERPEGSISTLTIQRTEQRDSAMYRCASSPRQGQTGELFFGEGSRLTVL.

This clonotype came up many times. This chain connects TRBV6-2 or TRBV6-3 to TRBJ2-3, with no clear D. The V end was cut by 2 bases, the J end by 6 bases, with 3 bases between. The CDR3 has 11 residues. Germline lookup yields CDR1 MNHEY and CDR2 SVGEGT. The CDR3 region is CASSYPDTQYF. As DNA, the CDR3 is TGTGCCAGCAGTTACCCGGATACGCAGTATTTT.

This clonotype has ten or more counts. This sequence joins TRBV28 and TRBJ1-6; D remains ambiguous. Trimming shortened V by 2 bases and J by 10 bases, and 9 bases separated the two germline ends. CDR3 length: 13 amino acids. Germline-derived CDR1 and CDR2 are MDHEN and SYDVKM. The CDR3 loop is CASSLDQASPLHF. The CDR3 region has the DNA TGTGCCAGCAGTTTAGATCAGGCCTCACCCCTCCACTTT. The full variable domain, with the rest looked up from reference TRBV28 and TRBJ1-6, is DVKVTQSSRYLVKRTGEKVFLECVQDMDHENMFWYRQDPGLGLRLIYFSYDVKMKEKGDIPEGYSVSREKKERFSLILESASTNQTSMYLCASSLDQASPLHFGNGTRLTVT.

This clonotype was seen only a few times. The chain links TRBV10-3 to TRBJ1-1; TRBD1 matches 9 bases. Germline V lookup: CDR1 ENHRY, CDR2 SYGVKD. Trimming took 2 bases from V and 4 from J; bases not matched to a gene: 8. The CDR3 extends over 16 amino acids. In nucleotides, the CDR3 is TGTGCCATCAGTGAGAAACAGGGGGCCCTACTCACTGAAGCTTTCTTT. Protein product: CAISEKQGALLTEAFF.

This clonotype has a handful of counts. The chain carries TRBV7-2 and TRBJ2-7, with D uncertain. The V end lost 5 bases, the J end lost 0 bases, and 8 bases lay between the germline ends. The V gene's germline CDR1 is SGHTA and CDR2 FQGNSA. The CDR3 has 13 residues. The CDR3 nucleotides read TGTGCCAGCAGCCCCTCGACCTCCTACGAGCAGTACTTC. This sequence encodes CASSPSTSYEQYF.

The CDR3 is CASSSRTGEGETQYF. CDR3 sequence (DNA): TGTGCCAGCAGCAGTCGGACAGGGGAAGGAGAGACCCAGTACTTC. The chain joins TRBV11-2 to TRBJ2-5; 9 nucleotides agree with TRBD1. The CDR3 has 15 amino acids. J lost 4 bases, V lost 5 bases, and 8 bases had no gene match. Looked up from germline, CDR1 is SGHAT and CDR2 is FQNNGV.

This chain connects TRBV5-1 to TRBJ2-7; either TRBD1 or TRBD2 may supply D (5 bases each). Germline lookup yields CDR1 SGHRS and CDR2 YFSETQ. The CDR3 loop spans 14 amino acids. Trimming shortened V by 4 bases and J by 3 bases, and 14 bases separated the two germline ends. This chain's CDR3 is CASSPGTNNYEQYF. CDR3 coding DNA: TGCGCCAGCAGCCCGGGGACCAACAACTACGAGCAGTACTTC.

The chain has TRBV2 and TRBJ2-1, with D possibly called TRBD1 or TRBD2 (5 bases each). Per germline, CDR1 SNHLY and CDR2 FYNNEI. The CDR3 covers 15 residues. V lost 4 bases, J lost 12 bases, and 22 bases lay in between. CDR3 amino acids: CASSGPGPSTDTQFF. CDR3 in DNA: TGTGCCAGCAGTGGACCGGGGCCCTCCACAGATACGCAGTTCTTC. Based on the CDR3 plus reference TRBV2 and TRBJ2-1, the full variable domain is EPEVTQTPSHQVTQMGQEVILRCVPISNHLYFYWYRQILGQKVEFLVSFYNNEISEKSEIFDDQFSVERPDGSNFTLKIRSTKLEDSAMYFCASSGPGPSTDTQFFGPGTRLTVL.

The chain carries TRBV5-1 and TRBJ2-7, with 7 bases lining up with TRBD1. V lost 0 bases and J lost 1; bases outside the gene matches: 4. The germline V gene has CDR1 SGHRS and CDR2 YFSETQ. This CDR3 region has 15 residues. DNA of the CDR3: TGCGCCAGCAGCTTGGGGGACAGCGATTCCTACGAGCAGTACTTC. Encoded protein: CASSLGDSDSYEQYF.

This chain links TRBV2 with TRBJ1-2; 7 bases are shared with TRBD1. Trimming took 7 bases from V and 5 from J; bases not matched to a gene: 13. CDR3 size: 15 residues. In germline, CDR1 is SNHLY, CDR2 FYNNEI. CDR3 bases: TGTGCCAGCATGAACCCCTCCGCAGGGGGGTATGGCTACACCTTC. Residues: CASMNPSAGGYGYTF. The complete variable domain, with remaining parts taken from reference TRBV2 and TRBJ1-2, reads EPEVTQTPSHQVTQMGQEVILRCVPISNHLYFYWYRQILGQKVEFLVSFYNNEISEKSEIFDDQFSVERPDGSNFTLKIRSTKLEDSAMYFCASMNPSAGGYGYTFGSGTRLTVV.

The chain uses TRBV12-3 or TRBV12-4 and TRBJ2-7, with 10 bases lining up with TRBD1. V lost 4 bases, J lost 5 bases, and 8 bases stayed unmatched. This CDR3 spans 15 amino acids. The CDR3 loop is CASSSLRDRGHEQYF. The CDR3 bases are TGTGCCAGCAGTTCGCTCCGGGACAGGGGCCACGAGCAGTACTTC.

This sequence joins TRBV15 and TRBJ2-7; a possible D gene is TRBD2 (7 bases). The CDR3 is 18 amino acids. V lost 10 bases and J lost 2, with 30 bases in between. Germline V gives CDR1 LNHNV, CDR2 YYDKDF (reference sequence). CDR3 coding DNA: TGTGCCAGCAGTTACCCCGACCGGGGGGCGGGAGACCCCTACGAGCAGTACTTC. It translates to CASSYPDRGAGDPYEQYF. The full variable domain, with the rest looked up from reference TRBV15 and TRBJ2-7, is DAMVIQNPRYQVTQFGKPVTLSCSQTLNHNVMYWYQQKSSQAPKLLFHYYDKDFNNEADTPDNFQSRRPNTSFCFLDIRSPGLGDTAMYLCASSYPDRGAGDPYEQYFGPGTRLTVT.

The V call is TRBV7-9, the J call TRBJ2-1; D assignment may be TRBD1 or TRBD2 (5 bases each). CDR1 SEHNR and CDR2 FQNEAQ come from the germline V gene (reference sequence). The CDR3 covers 12 residues. With 1 base removed from V and 9 bases from J, the gap between germline ends came to 7 bases. CDR3 sequence: CASSLGGIEQFF. CDR3 coding DNA: TGTGCCAGCAGCTTAGGGGGGATTGAGCAGTTCTTC.

Worth noting for this clonotype: Germline and junction disagree at one end, which may indicate a read error. The chain employs TRBV5-8 and TRBJ2-7, with D hard to call. This CDR3 is built from 14 residues. Germline V gene sequence: CDR1 SGHTS, CDR2 YDEGEE. CDR3 loop: CASSQETLSYEQYF. DNA for the CDR3: TGCGCCAGCAGCCAAGAGACCCTCTCCTACGAGCAGTACTTC. Complete variable domain (other parts from reference TRBV5-8 and TRBJ2-7): EAGVTQSPTHLIKTRGQQATLRCSPISGHTSVYWYQQALGLGLQFLLWYDEGEERNRGNFPPRFSGRQFPNYSSELNVNALELEDSALYLCASSQETLSYEQYFGPGTRLTVT.

The chain joins TRBV30 to TRBJ2-1, with TRBD2 matching 9 bases. V lost 2 bases to trimming and J lost 6 bases; unmatched junction nucleotides: 11. This CDR3 is built from 16 residues. Looked up from germline, CDR1 is GTSNPN and CDR2 is SVGIG (reference sequence). The CDR3 DNA is TGTGCCTGGAGTTGGGTCGCGCGGGGGGGGGGCAATGAGCAGTTCTTC. Translation gives CAWSWVARGGGNEQFF.

The chain uses TRBV10-2 and TRBJ2-7; the D is unclear. The CDR3 runs 14 residues. The V gene lost 2 bases and the J gene lost 2 bases, with 10 bases spanning the gap. CDR1 and CDR2 (germline): WSHSY, SAAADI. The CDR3 loop is CASSERTDTYEQYF. For the CDR3, the DNA is TGCGCCAGCAGTGAGAGGACGGATACCTACGAGCAGTACTTC.